Listed below are T cell receptor beta chains from one sample, sequenced in a study of blood T cell repertoires in COVID-19. Profiling relied on immunoSEQ multiplex PCR, and the TCRdb table lists in-frame clones only, not all of them. The sample lists 65,000 to 100,000 clones, 80% to 90% occurring once. Specimen: peripheral blood. The source is a woman of 80 years or more with acute or convalescent COVID-19. Both conserved end residues are part of each CDR3. A D gene is named only where the DNA matches it firmly. Where a row states a size, it is once, few, many or the class of an expanded clone; other rows omit it.

V	D	J	size	DNA	CDR3
TRBV10-3	TRBD2	TRBJ2-3	-	TGTGCCATCAGTAGGGGTAGCGGGGGGGCCCCAGATACGCAGTATTTT	CAISRGSGGAPDTQYF
TRBV27	-	TRBJ2-1	few	TGTGCCAGCAGTTCAACTTGGAGCTCCTACAATGAGCAGTTCTTC	CASSSTWSSYNEQFF
TRBV7-8	-	TRBJ1-5	once	TGTGCCAGCAGCTCGGGTAGCAATCAGCCCCAGCATTTT	CASSSGSNQPQHF
TRBV10-2	-	TRBJ2-7	-	TGCGCCAGCAGTGGGGTGCGGGGCAACGAGCAGTACTTC	CASSGVRGNEQYF
TRBV19	-	TRBJ1-6	-	TGTGCCAGTAGTCCAGGGGTTTCGGGATACTCACCCCTCCACTTT	CASSPGVSGYSPLHF
TRBV7-2	-	TRBJ2-2	-	TGTGCCAGCAGCTTATCGGGTAGTACCGGGGAGCTGTTTTTT	CASSLSGSTGELFF
TRBV2	TRBD1	TRBJ1-1	-	TGTGCCAGCAGTGGTGGACAGGGCAGGACTGAAGCTTTCTTT	CASSGGQGRTEAFF
TRBV6-5	-	TRBJ1-2	-	TGTGCCAGCAGTTTGACAGATCGTACTTTTTATGGCTACACCTTC	CASSLTDRTFYGYTF
TRBV15	-	TRBJ1-6	few	TGTGCCACCAGCTGGGGCAGGGAAAAGTCACCCCTCCACTTT	CATSWGREKSPLHF
TRBV28	TRBD2	TRBJ2-3	-	TGTGCCAGCAGTGAAACTAGCGGGGGCTCGGGTTCGCAGTATTTT	CASSETSGGSGSQYF
TRBV10-1	TRBD2	TRBJ2-1	-	TGCGCCAGCATGGGACTAGCGAGGCACAATGAGCAGTTCTTC	CASMGLARHNEQFF
TRBV24-1	-	TRBJ1-1	-	TGTGCCACCAGTGGTGGGACTGGTGCTTTCTTT	CATSGGTGAFF
TRBV19	-	TRBJ1-2	-	TGTGCCAGTAACCCCGGACAGTCCTATGGCTACACCTTC	CASNPGQSYGYTF
TRBV11-3	-	TRBJ2-1	once	TGTGCCAGCAGCTCTAGATCGGGTCTTCGGAATGAGCAGTTCTTC	CASSSRSGLRNEQFF
TRBV13	-	TRBJ1-1	-	TGTGCCAGCAGCTTTATCATACAGGGCCGGGGCGGGCCGAGGACTGAAGCTTTCTTT	CASSFIIQGRGGPRTEAFF
TRBV7-9	TRBD1	TRBJ1-2	-	TGTGCCAGCAGCTTAGCGGTAGGGGGCGTCTATGGCTACACCTTC	CASSLAVGGVYGYTF
TRBV9	-	TRBJ1-5	-	TGTGCCAGCAGCGTAGACTTAGGCAATCAGCCCCAGCATTTT	CASSVDLGNQPQHF
TRBV14	-	TRBJ1-4	once	TGTGCCAGCAGCCACCTTCGGGCAGGGGTAGGCGAAAAACTGTTTTTT	CASSHLRAGVGEKLFF
TRBV11-3	TRBD1	TRBJ1-2	-	TGTGCCAGCAGCTTAGGCGGACAGGGGCCATATGGCTACACCTTC	CASSLGGQGPYGYTF
TRBV5-1	TRBD2	TRBJ2-1	-	TGCGCCAGCAACCCCGGACTAGCGGGGTACAATGAGCAGTTCTTC	CASNPGLAGYNEQFF
TRBV11-3	TRBD1	TRBJ2-7	-	TGTGCCAGCAGCCCAAGGACAGGGGAGAGCGAGCAGTACTTC	CASSPRTGESEQYF
TRBV3-1/TRBV3-2	-	TRBJ1-6	-	TGTGCCAGCAGCCAGGGAGGCTTCGGGAATTCACCCCTCCACTTT	CASSQGGFGNSPLHF
TRBV30	TRBD2	TRBJ2-5	once	TGTGCCTGGAGGCGGGGGGGGCAAGAGACCCAGTACTTC	CAWRRGGQETQYF
TRBV28	-	TRBJ2-2	-	TGTGCCAGCGGGGGGTTGCGGGGCAACACCGGGGAGCTGTTTTTT	CASGGLRGNTGELFF
TRBV24-1	TRBD1	TRBJ2-1	-	TGTGCCACCAGCATGACAGGGGGCTTGGATGAGCAGTTCTTC	CATSMTGGLDEQFF
TRBV21-1	-	TRBJ1-2	-	TGTGCCAGCAGCAAAGAAGACAGGGTAGGCTACACCTTC	CASSKEDRVGYTF
TRBV7-9	TRBD1	TRBJ1-1	-	TGTGCCAGCAGGGTAGACAGGGGGCGTACTGAAGCTTTCTTT	CASRVDRGRTEAFF
TRBV3-1/TRBV3-2	TRBD1	TRBJ1-1	-	TGTGCCAGCAGCCAAGGACAGGGTGCTTTCTTT	CASSQGQGAFF
TRBV7-2	TRBD2	TRBJ2-5	-	TGTGCCAGCAGCCCCGATCTGCGGGGGGCTGAGACCCAGTACTTC	CASSPDLRGAETQYF
TRBV7-9	-	TRBJ1-1	few	TGTGCCAGCAGCTCGGACCTCAAGAGCGAGGGGAACACTGAAGCTTTCTTT	CASSSDLKSEGNTEAFF
TRBV29-1	-	TRBJ2-2	-	TGCAGCGTCAGCCGGCCGGGGGCGAACACCGGGGAGCTGTTTTTT	CSVSRPGANTGELFF
TRBV29-1	TRBD1	TRBJ1-5	-	TGCAGCGTAACCTTCAGGGGGTCTAATAGCAATCAGCCCCAGCATTTT	CSVTFRGSNSNQPQHF
TRBV4-3	TRBD1	TRBJ2-7	-	TGCGCCAGCAGCCAAGGGGGGACAGGGATCTACGAGCAGTACTTC	CASSQGGTGIYEQYF
TRBV5-1	-	TRBJ1-3	-	TGCGCCAGCAGCTTACAACCCGACTCTGGAAACACCATATATTTT	CASSLQPDSGNTIYF
TRBV6-5	-	TRBJ2-1	-	TGTGCCAGCAGAGGGAGCTCCTACAATGAGCAGTTCTTC	CASRGSSYNEQFF
TRBV12-3/TRBV12-4	-	TRBJ1-1	-	TGTGCCAGCAGTTCTGTCGTTGACACTGAAGCTTTCTTT	CASSSVVDTEAFF
TRBV5-1	TRBD1	TRBJ2-7	-	TGCGCCAGCAGCCAGGGGGCGCCCACCTACGAGCAGTACTTC	CASSQGAPTYEQYF
TRBV7-2	-	TRBJ2-1	-	TGTGCCAGCAGCTTAATGGGGGCGTCCTACAATGAGCAGTTCTTC	CASSLMGASYNEQFF
TRBV14	-	TRBJ1-6	once	TGTGCCAGCAGCCTCAGAGGGGGGGGCTCCTATAATTCACCCCTCCACTTT	CASSLRGGGSYNSPLHF
TRBV9	TRBD2	TRBJ2-3	-	TGTGCCAGCAGCGTAGCGGCGGGGGGCCACCCTTCCACAGATACGCAGTATTTT	CASSVAAGGHPSTDTQYF
TRBV5-1	-	TRBJ2-2	few	TGCGCCAGCAGCTCGCCCAGCCGGGGGGCCACCGGGGAGCTGTTTTTT	CASSSPSRGATGELFF
TRBV7-8	TRBD2	TRBJ2-7	-	TGTGCCAGCAGCTTTTCTAGCGGGGGGAACGAGCAGTACTTC	CASSFSSGGNEQYF
TRBV7-3	TRBD2	TRBJ2-3	-	TGTGCCAGCAGCCAGAGCGGGGCCCGCACAGATACGCAGTATTTT	CASSQSGARTDTQYF
TRBV2	TRBD1	TRBJ2-4	-	TGTGCCAGCAGTGAATCCCGACCGTCGACAGGGCAATCATTGTACTTC	CASSESRPSTGQSLYF
TRBV7-9	-	TRBJ2-7	-	TGTGCCGGGGCTGCTGACTACGAGCAGTACTTC	CAGAADYEQYF
TRBV6-5	-	TRBJ1-2	-	TGTGCCAGCAGAGCCATAACAGGGAAGGTCTATGGCTACACCTTC	CASRAITGKVYGYTF
TRBV29-1	TRBD1	TRBJ1-2	-	TGCAGCGTTGAAAGGTGGGACAGATCCGGCTACACCTTC	CSVERWDRSGYTF
TRBV6-2/TRBV6-3	-	TRBJ1-1	-	TGTGCCAGCAGTTACTCCGAGACGGGTTTCCGAGCTTTCTTT	CASSYSETGFRAFF
TRBV12-5	TRBD1	TRBJ1-5	-	TGTGCTAGTGGTTCATCAGGGGGCACCCAGCCCCAGCATTTT	CASGSSGGTQPQHF
TRBV19	-	TRBJ1-2	-	TGTGCCAGTAGTATCGGAGGGGTCTATGGCTACACCTTC	CASSIGGVYGYTF
TRBV5-1	TRBD1	TRBJ2-6	-	TGCGCCAGCAGGACCGACAGGGGAAGCGACTCTGGGGCCAACGTCCTGACTTTC	CASRTDRGSDSGANVLTF